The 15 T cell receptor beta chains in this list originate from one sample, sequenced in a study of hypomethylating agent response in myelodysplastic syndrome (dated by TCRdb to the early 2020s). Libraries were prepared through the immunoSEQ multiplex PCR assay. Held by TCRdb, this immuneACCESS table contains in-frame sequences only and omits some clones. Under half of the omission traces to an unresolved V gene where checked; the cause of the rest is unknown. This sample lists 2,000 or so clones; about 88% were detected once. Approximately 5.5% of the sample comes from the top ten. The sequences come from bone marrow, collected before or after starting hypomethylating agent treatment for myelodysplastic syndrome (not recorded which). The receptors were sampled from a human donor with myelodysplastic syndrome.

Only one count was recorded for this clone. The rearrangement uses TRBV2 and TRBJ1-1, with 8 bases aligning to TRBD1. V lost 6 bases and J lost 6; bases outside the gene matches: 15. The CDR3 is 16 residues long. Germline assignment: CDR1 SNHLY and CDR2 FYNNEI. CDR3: CASSKGTGLGFPEAFF. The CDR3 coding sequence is TGTGCCAGCAGCAAAGGGACAGGTCTAGGTTTTCCTGAAGCTTTCTTT.

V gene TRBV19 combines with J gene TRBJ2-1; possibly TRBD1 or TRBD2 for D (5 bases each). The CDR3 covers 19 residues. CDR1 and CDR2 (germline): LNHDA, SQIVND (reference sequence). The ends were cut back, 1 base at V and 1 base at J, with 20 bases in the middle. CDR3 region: CASSIGTPGTPGSYNEQFF. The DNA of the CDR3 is TGTGCCAGTAGTATAGGGACCCCGGGGACCCCCGGGTCCTACAATGAGCAGTTCTTC. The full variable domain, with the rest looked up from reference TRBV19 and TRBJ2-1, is DGGITQSPKYLFRKEGQNVTLSCEQNLNHDAMYWYRQDPGQGLRLIYYSQIVNDFQKGDIAEGYSVSREKKESFPLTVTSAQKNPTAFYLCASSIGTPGTPGSYNEQFFGPGTRLTVL.

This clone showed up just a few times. The chain's CDR3 is CASSLPQVRGTYGYTF. Written as DNA, the CDR3 is TGTGCCAGTAGCCTACCCCAGGTAAGGGGGACCTATGGCTACACCTTC. The V gene is TRBV19, the J gene TRBJ1-2, with a tentative D call TRBD1 (6 bases). This CDR3 has 16 amino acids. V was pared by 6 bases and J by 4 bases, with 21 bases between. CDR1 and CDR2 (germline): LNHDA, SQIVND (reference sequence). The full variable domain, with the rest looked up from reference TRBV19 and TRBJ1-2, is DGGITQSPKYLFRKEGQNVTLSCEQNLNHDAMYWYRQDPGQGLRLIYYSQIVNDFQKGDIAEGYSVSREKKESFPLTVTSAQKNPTAFYLCASSLPQVRGTYGYTFGSGTRLTVV.

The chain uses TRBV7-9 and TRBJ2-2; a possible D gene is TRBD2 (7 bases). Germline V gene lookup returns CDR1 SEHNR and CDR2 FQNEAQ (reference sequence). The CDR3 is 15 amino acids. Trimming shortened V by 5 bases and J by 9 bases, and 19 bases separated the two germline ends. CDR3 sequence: CASSPDGGPWRELFF. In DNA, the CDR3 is TGTGCCAGCAGCCCAGACGGGGGGCCCTGGAGGGAGCTGTTTTTT.

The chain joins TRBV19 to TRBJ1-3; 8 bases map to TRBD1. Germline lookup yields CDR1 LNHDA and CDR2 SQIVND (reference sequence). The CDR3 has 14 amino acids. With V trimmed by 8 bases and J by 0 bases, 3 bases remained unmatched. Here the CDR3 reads CASRDRSSGNTIYF. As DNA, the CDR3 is TGTGCCAGTCGGGACAGGAGCTCTGGAAACACCATATATTTT.

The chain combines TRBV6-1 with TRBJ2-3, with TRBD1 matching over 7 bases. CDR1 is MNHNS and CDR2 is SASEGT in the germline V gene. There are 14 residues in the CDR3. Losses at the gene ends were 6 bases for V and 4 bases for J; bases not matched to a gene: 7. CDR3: CASRRPQGSDTQYF. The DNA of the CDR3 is TGTGCCAGCAGACGACCACAGGGGTCAGATACGCAGTATTTT.

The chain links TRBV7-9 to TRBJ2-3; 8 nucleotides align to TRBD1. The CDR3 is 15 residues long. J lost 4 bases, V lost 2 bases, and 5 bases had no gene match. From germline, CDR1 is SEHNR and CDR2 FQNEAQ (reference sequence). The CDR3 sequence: CASSLQGARADTQYF. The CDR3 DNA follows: TGTGCCAGCAGCTTACAGGGGGCGAGGGCAGATACGCAGTATTTT.

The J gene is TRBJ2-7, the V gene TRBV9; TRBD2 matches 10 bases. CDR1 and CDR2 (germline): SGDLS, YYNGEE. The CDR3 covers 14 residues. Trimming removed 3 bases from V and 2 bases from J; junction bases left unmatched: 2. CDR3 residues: CASSASGRAYEQYF. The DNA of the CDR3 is TGTGCCAGCAGCGCCAGCGGGAGGGCCTACGAGCAGTACTTC. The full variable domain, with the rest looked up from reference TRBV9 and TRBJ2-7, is DSGVTQTPKHLITATGQRVTLRCSPRSGDLSVYWYQQSLDQGLQFLIQYYNGEERAKGNILERFSAQQFPDLHSELNLSSLELGDSALYFCASSASGRAYEQYFGPGTRLTVT.

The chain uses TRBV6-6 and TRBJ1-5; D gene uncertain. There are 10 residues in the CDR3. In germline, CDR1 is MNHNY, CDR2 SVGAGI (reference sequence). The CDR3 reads CASGDQPQHF. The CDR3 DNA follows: TGTGCTAGCGGGGATCAGCCCCAGCATTTT.

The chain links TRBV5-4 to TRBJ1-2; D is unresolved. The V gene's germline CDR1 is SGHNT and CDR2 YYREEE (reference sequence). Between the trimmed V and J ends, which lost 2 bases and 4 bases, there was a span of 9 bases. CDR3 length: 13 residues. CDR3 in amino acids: CASSLRSSYGYTF. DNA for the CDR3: TGTGCCAGCAGCTTACGTTCGAGCTATGGCTACACCTTC.

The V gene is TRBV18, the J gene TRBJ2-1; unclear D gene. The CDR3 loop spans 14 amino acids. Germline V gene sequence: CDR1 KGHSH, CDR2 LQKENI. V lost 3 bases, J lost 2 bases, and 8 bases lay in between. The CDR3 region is CASSPAGPYNEQFF. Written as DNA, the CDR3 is TGTGCCAGCTCACCGGCTGGACCCTACAATGAGCAGTTCTTC.

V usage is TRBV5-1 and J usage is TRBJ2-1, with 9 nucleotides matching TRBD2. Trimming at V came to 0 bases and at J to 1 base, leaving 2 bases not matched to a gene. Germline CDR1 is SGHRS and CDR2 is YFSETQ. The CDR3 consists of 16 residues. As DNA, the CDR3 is TGCGCCAGCAGCTTGGCAGCGGGAGGATCCTACAATGAGCAGTTCTTC. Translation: CASSLAAGGSYNEQFF.

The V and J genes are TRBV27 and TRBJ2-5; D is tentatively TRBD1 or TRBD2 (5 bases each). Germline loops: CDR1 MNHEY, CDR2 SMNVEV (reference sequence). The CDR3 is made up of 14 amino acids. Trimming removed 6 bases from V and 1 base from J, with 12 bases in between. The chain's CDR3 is CASSPGTTQETQYF. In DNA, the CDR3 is TGTGCCAGCAGCCCCGGGACCACCCAAGAGACCCAGTACTTC.

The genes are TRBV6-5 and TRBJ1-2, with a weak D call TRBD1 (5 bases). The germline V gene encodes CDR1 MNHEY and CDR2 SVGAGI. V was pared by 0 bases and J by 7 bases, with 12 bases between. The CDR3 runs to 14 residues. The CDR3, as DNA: TGTGCCAGCAGTTACTCCGCCAGGGACGGTGGCTACACCTTC. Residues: CASSYSARDGGYTF.

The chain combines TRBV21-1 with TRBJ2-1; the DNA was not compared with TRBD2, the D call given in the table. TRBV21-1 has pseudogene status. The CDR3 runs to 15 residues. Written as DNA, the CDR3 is TGTGCCAGCAGCAGGGCTAGCGGATCCTACAATGAGCAGTTCTTC. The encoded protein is CASSRASGSYNEQFF.